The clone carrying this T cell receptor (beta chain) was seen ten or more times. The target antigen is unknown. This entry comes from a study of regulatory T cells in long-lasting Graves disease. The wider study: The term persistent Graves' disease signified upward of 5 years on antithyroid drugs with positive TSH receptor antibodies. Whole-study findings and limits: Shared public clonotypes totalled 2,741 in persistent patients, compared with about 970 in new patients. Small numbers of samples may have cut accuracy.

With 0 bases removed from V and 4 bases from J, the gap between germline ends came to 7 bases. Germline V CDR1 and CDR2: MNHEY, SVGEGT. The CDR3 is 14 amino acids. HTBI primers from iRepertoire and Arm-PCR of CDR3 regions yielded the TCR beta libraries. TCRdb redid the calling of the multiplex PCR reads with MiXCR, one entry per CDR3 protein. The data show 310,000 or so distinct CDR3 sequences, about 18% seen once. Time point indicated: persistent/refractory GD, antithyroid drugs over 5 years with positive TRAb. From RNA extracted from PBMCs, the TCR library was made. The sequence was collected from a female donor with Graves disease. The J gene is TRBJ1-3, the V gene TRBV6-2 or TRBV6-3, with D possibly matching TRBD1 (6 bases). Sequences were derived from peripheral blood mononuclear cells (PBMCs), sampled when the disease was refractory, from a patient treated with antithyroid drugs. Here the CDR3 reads CASSYSQGGNTIYF. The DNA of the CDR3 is TGTGCCAGCAGTTACTCACAGGGCGGAAACACCATATATTTT.